These 12 T cell receptor beta chains share one sample of origin, sequenced in a study of OX40 agonist ivuxolimab in advanced cancers. Here immunoSEQ multiplex PCR was the method, and the copy in TCRdb shows in-frame clones only, minus some. Altogether 25,000 to 30,000 clones are present, 70% to 80% being singletons, with the ten largest covering approximately 30%. Sequenced material: CD4+ or CD8+ T cells sorted from blood, taken in a trial of the OX40 agonist ivuxolimab. The receptors were sampled from an adult with an advanced solid tumor such as melanoma, head and neck, liver or kidney cancer.

The chain couples TRBV9 to TRBJ2-4, with D perhaps matching TRBD1 or TRBD2 (5 bases each). Germline V gives CDR1 SGDLS, CDR2 YYNGEE. The CDR3 sequence is 15 residues long. V was cut by 4 bases and J by 2 bases, with 13 bases left in between. CDR3 region: CASSRDRTPKNIQYF. The CDR3, as DNA: TGTGCCAGCAGCCGGGACCGGACACCCAAAAACATTCAGTACTTC.

The chain joins TRBV5-6 to TRBJ1-6; no clear D gene. CDR3 length: 14 amino acids. Germline V CDR1 and CDR2: SGHDT, YYEEEE. With 0 bases removed from V and 4 bases from J, the gap between germline ends came to 5 bases. The CDR3 DNA is TGTGCCAGCAGCTTGGTTGGTTATAATTCACCCCTCCACTTT. It is translated as CASSLVGYNSPLHF.

The V gene is TRBV19, the J gene TRBJ2-2; D ambiguous. The V and J ends lost 5 bases and 6 bases respectively, with 16 bases between them. This CDR3 spans 15 amino acids. Looked up from germline, CDR1 is LNHDA and CDR2 is SQIVND (reference sequence). Here the CDR3 DNA reads TGTGCCAGTAGTCCGGCAGGCCTTGTATCCGGGGAGCTGTTTTTT. Translated, it gives CASSPAGLVSGELFF.

The chain couples TRBV9 to TRBJ2-5; 7 nucleotides agree with TRBD2. CDR3 length equals 16 residues. Germline lookup yields CDR1 SGDLS and CDR2 YYNGEE. The V gene end was trimmed by 0 bases and the J gene end by 1 base; junction bases not matched to a gene: 6. The CDR3 coding sequence is TGTGCCAGCAGCGTAGGGTCTAGCGGAATCCAAGAGACCCAGTACTTC. Residues: CASSVGSSGIQETQYF.

The V call is TRBV28, the J call TRBJ2-3; weak D call: TRBD1 (6 bases). Trimming pared 5 bases from V and 8 bases from J, leaving 17 bases between. Germline CDR1 reads MDHEN; CDR2 reads SYDVKM. This CDR3 comprises 14 residues. DNA for the CDR3: TGTGCCAGCAGTAACAGGGTGTCAGTAGCTACGCAGTATTTT. Its translation is CASSNRVSVATQYF.

The chain uses TRBV19 and TRBJ2-7; D possibly corresponds to TRBD2 (6 bases). This CDR3 has 14 residues. The ends were cut back, 5 bases at V and 5 bases at J, with 16 bases in the middle. Germline loops: CDR1 LNHDA, CDR2 SQIVND (reference sequence). CDR3 sequence reads: CASSRGRGWNEQYF. The CDR3 nucleotides read TGTGCCAGTAGTCGGGGGAGAGGGTGGAACGAGCAGTACTTC.

The chain joins TRBV7-9 to TRBJ2-1; D not certain. The CDR3 extends over 14 amino acids. V lost 4 bases and J lost 9, with 16 bases in between. Germline values: CDR1 SEHNR, CDR2 FQNEAQ (reference sequence). CDR3 loop: CASSSPSLVGEQFF. The CDR3 nucleotides are TGTGCCAGCAGCTCCCCCTCCCTAGTTGGTGAGCAGTTCTTC.

This chain joins TRBV7-8 and TRBJ2-1; D unresolved. V lost 5 bases, J lost 3 bases, and 14 bases lay in between. The CDR3 extends over 15 amino acids. Germline V CDR1 and CDR2: SGHVS, FQNEAQ. DNA of the CDR3: TGTGCCAGCAGCCCCCTAAGGGATCTCTACAATGAGCAGTTCTTC. Its translation is CASSPLRDLYNEQFF.

The chain uses TRBV28 and TRBJ2-5, with D uncertain. V lost 3 bases and J 4 bases, leaving 3 bases between the germline ends. Germline V gives CDR1 MDHEN, CDR2 SYDVKM. This CDR3 is built from 11 residues. The CDR3 loop is CASSFRETQYF. For the CDR3, the DNA is TGTGCCAGCAGTTTTCGAGAGACCCAGTACTTC.

Turning to this clone: This sample includes further DNA sequences coding for the same CDR3. The chain links TRBV19 to TRBJ1-1; D perhaps matches TRBD1 (5 bases). Germline loops: CDR1 LNHDA, CDR2 SQIVND (reference sequence). V gave up 1 base and J gave up 0 bases, with 6 bases separating them. The CDR3 is 14 amino acids. Written as DNA, the CDR3 is TGTGCCAGTAGTATAGGACAGCTGAACACTGAAGCTTTCTTT. Protein: CASSIGQLNTEAFF.

V gene TRBV10-1 combines with J gene TRBJ2-1, with TRBD2 as a possible D gene (6 bases). Germline V gene data show CDR1 as WNHNN and CDR2 as SYGVQD (reference sequence). Trimming shortened V by 3 bases and J by 12 bases, and 21 bases separated the two germline ends. This CDR3 is 15 amino acids long. CDR3 region: CASSDLRELGGGQFF. DNA for the CDR3: TGCGCCAGCAGTGATCTGAGGGAGCTGGGAGGAGGGCAGTTCTTC.

The rearrangement uses TRBV18 and TRBJ1-4; unclear D gene. The ends were cut back, 1 base at V and 0 bases at J, with 12 bases in the middle. Germline CDR1 KGHSH, CDR2 LQKENI. The CDR3 loop spans 17 amino acids. CDR3 DNA: TGTGCCAGCTCACCACTCGGACTCTCCACAACTAATGAAAAACTGTTTTTT. As protein: CASSPLGLSTTNEKLFF.